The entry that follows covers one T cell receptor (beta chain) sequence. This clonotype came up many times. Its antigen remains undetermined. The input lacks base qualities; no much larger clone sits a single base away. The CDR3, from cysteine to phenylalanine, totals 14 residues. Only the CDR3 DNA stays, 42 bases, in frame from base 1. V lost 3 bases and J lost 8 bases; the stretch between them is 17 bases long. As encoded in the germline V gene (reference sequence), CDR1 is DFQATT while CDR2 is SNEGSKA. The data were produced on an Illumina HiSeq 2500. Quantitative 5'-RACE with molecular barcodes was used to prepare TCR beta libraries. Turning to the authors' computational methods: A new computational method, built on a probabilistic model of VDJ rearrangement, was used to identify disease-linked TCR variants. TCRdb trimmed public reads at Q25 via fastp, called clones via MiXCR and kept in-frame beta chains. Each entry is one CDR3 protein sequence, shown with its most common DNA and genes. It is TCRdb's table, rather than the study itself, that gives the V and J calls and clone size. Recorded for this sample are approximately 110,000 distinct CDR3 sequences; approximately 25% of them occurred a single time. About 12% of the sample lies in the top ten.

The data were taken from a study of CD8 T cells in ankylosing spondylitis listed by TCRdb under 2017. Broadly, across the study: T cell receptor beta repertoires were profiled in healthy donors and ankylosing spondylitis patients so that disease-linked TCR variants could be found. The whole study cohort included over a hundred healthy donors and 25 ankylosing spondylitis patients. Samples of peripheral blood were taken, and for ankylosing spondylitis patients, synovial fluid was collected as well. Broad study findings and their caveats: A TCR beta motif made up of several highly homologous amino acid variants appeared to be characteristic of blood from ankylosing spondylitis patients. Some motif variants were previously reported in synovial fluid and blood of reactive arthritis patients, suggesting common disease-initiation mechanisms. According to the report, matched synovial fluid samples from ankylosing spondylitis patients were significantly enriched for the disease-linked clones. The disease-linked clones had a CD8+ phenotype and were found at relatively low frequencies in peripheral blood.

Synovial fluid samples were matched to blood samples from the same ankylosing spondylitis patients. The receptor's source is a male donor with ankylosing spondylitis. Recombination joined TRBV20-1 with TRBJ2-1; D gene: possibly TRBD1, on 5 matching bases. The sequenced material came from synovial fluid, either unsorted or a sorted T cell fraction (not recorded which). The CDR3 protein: CSARGSQWGDEQFF. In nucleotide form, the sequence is TGCAGTGCTAGGGGGTCTCAGTGGGGCGATGAGCAGTTCTTC.